This T cell receptor (beta chain) was profiled in a study of T cell responses to AZD1222 COVID-19 vaccine. Method: immunoSEQ multiplex PCR; TCRdb's copy keeps in-frame clones and lacks some. The table shows just under 75,000 clones, with roughly 80% occurring only once. Trimming at V came to 0 bases and at J to 2 bases, leaving 5 bases not matched to a gene. CDR1 SGDLS and CDR2 YYNGEE come from the germline V gene. The CDR3 has 16 residues. Sample: peripheral blood, taken 28 days after the second AZD1222 dose. This sequence joins TRBV9 and TRBJ2-5; 9 bases are a match to TRBD1. This TCR derives from an adult who received the AZD1222 COVID-19 vaccine. CDR3: CASSVETGQGQETQYF. CDR3 sequence (DNA): TGTGCCAGCAGCGTAGAAACGGGACAGGGACAAGAGACCCAGTACTTC.